Listed below are T cell receptor beta chains from one sample, sequenced in a study of OX40 agonist ivuxolimab in advanced cancers. This table comes from immunoSEQ multiplex PCR, and its TCRdb copy is limited to in-frame clones, with some not included. Of around 120,000 clones listed, 80% to 90% are singletons. The input for sequencing was CD4+ or CD8+ T cells sorted from blood, taken in a trial of the OX40 agonist ivuxolimab. These receptors came from an adult with an advanced solid tumor such as melanoma, head and neck, liver or kidney cancer. Each CDR3 is given with its conserved first and last residue. The D gene is left open where the match is weak. Not every row has a clone size; where given, it reads once, few, many or a size class.

NA	TRBD1	TRBV7-8	TRBJ1-2	TGTGCCAGCAGCTTATTGGACAGGGACTATGGCTACACCTTC	CASSLLDRDYGYTF
NA	NA	TRBV11-1	TRBJ2-7	TGTGCCAGCAGCTTGTATGGGACACTAGTCTACGAGCAGTACTTC	CASSLYGTLVYEQYF
NA	NA	TRBV27	TRBJ1-2	TGTGCCAGCAGTTTATCGAGTCAGAACTATGGCTACACCTTC	CASSLSSQNYGYTF
NA	TRBD2	TRBV4-3	TRBJ2-5	TGCGCCAGCAGCCAACTTAGCGGGGACGGCCCAGGGACCCAGTACTTC	CASSQLSGDGPGTQYF
NA	TRBD1	TRBV7-2	TRBJ2-5	TGTGCCAGCAGCTTAAGGAACAGGGGAGTAGGGGAGACCCAGTACTTC	CASSLRNRGVGETQYF
NA	TRBD1	TRBV5-1	TRBJ1-1	TGCGCCAGCAGCTTGGCCCCCGGGACAGGGGGCAAGAACACTGAAGCTTTCTTT	CASSLAPGTGGKNTEAFF
few	TRBD1	TRBV28	TRBJ2-4	TGTGCCAGCAGTTTGACAGGGTCGGAAAACATTCAGTACTTC	CASSLTGSENIQYF
NA	NA	TRBV6-6	TRBJ1-1	TGTGCCAGCAGCAGGGTTACTGAAGCTTTCTTT	CASSRVTEAFF
NA	NA	TRBV5-6	TRBJ2-1	TGTGCCAGCAGCTTAGCTGTTGAGCAGTTCTTC	CASSLAVEQFF
NA	TRBD1	TRBV5-4	TRBJ1-2	TGTGCCAGCAGCCTAGGGACAGCTAACTATGGCTACACCTTC	CASSLGTANYGYTF
once	NA	TRBV18	TRBJ2-7	TGTGCCAGCTCAGTTTCGGGCGAGCAGTACTTC	CASSVSGEQYF
NA	NA	TRBV11-2	TRBJ1-4	TGTGCCAGCAGATTAACGGGGTCGAACGAAAAACTGTTTTTT	CASRLTGSNEKLFF
NA	NA	TRBV27	TRBJ1-1	TGTGCCAGCAGTTTGTCCAGGGAGAAAACTGAAGCTTTCTTT	CASSLSREKTEAFF
NA	NA	TRBV29-1	TRBJ2-4	TGCAGCGTTGGGGACGCCGAAAACATTCAGTACTTC	CSVGDAENIQYF
NA	NA	TRBV5-8	TRBJ1-5	TGTGCCAGCAGCTTGGTGGAGGATCAGCCCCAGCATTTT	CASSLVEDQPQHF
NA	NA	TRBV6-5	TRBJ1-6	TGTGCCAGCAGTTACTCGAAAGAGGCCTATAATTCACCCCTCCACTTT	CASSYSKEAYNSPLHF
NA	NA	TRBV7-8	TRBJ2-1	TGTGCCAGCAGCCGAGATGGTAGCTCCTACAATGAGCAGTTCTTC	CASSRDGSSYNEQFF
once	NA	TRBV6-5	TRBJ2-2	TGTGCCAGTTCCCCGGGGGGCAAATCCACCGGGGAGCTGTTTTTT	CASSPGGKSTGELFF
once	TRBD2	TRBV18	TRBJ2-1	TGTGCCAGCTCACCAGGGCTAGCGGGGGCCTACAATGAGCAGTTCTTC	CASSPGLAGAYNEQFF
NA	TRBD2	TRBV10-3	TRBJ2-3	TGTGCCATCAGCGCGGGGGTCGACACAGATACGCAGTATTTT	CAISAGVDTDTQYF
NA	NA	TRBV2	TRBJ2-5	TGTGCCGGACGGGAAGAGGCAGAGACCCAGTACTTC	CAGREEAETQYF
NA	NA	TRBV15	TRBJ2-7	TGTGCCACCAGCAGCAAGGGGCGAAACGAGCAGTACTTC	CATSSKGRNEQYF
NA	TRBD1	TRBV19	TRBJ2-2	TGTGCCAGTAGTCCTCGCGACAGGGGTTCCGGGGAGCTGTTTTTT	CASSPRDRGSGELFF
NA	TRBD1	TRBV27	TRBJ1-5	TGTGCCAGCAGCCCCAGGGGGCGGGAGGGCAATCAGCCCCAGCATTTT	CASSPRGREGNQPQHF
NA	NA	TRBV7-9	TRBJ2-6	TGTGCCAGCAGCTTAGATTTAGGGCCTGGGGCCAACGTCCTGACTTTC	CASSLDLGPGANVLTF
NA	TRBD1	TRBV19	TRBJ1-5	TGTGCCAGTAGTTTAAGACAGGGGGGCAATCAGCCCCAGCATTTT	CASSLRQGGNQPQHF
NA	TRBD1	TRBV7-9	TRBJ2-7	TGTGCCAGCAGCTTAGCGCCCAGGACAGGAGAGCAGTACTTC	CASSLAPRTGEQYF
NA	NA	TRBV9	TRBJ2-7	TGTGCCAGCAGCGTGGACCCCTTAACCCACGAGCAGTACTTC	CASSVDPLTHEQYF
NA	TRBD2	TRBV19	TRBJ2-4	TGTGCCAGTAGTCCGGGCGGGGGGTCGGACATTCAGTACTTC	CASSPGGGSDIQYF
once	NA	TRBV6-5	TRBJ2-7	TGTGCCAGCACTTGGGCCTCCGGGGGCGAGCAGTACTTC	CASTWASGGEQYF
NA	TRBD1	TRBV11-2	TRBJ1-4	TGTGCCAGCAGCTCTTCGACAGGGGGAGCTGAAAAACTGTTTTTT	CASSSSTGGAEKLFF
NA	NA	TRBV6-1	TRBJ1-5	TGTGCCAGCAGTTCAGTGAGGGGTCCAGATCAGCCCCAGCATTTT	CASSSVRGPDQPQHF
NA	NA	TRBV25-1	TRBJ1-4	TGTGCCAGCAGTGAACTGGGTGGGCGTTCAAATGAAAAACTGTTTTTT	CASSELGGRSNEKLFF
NA	NA	TRBV4-1	TRBJ1-1	TGCGCCAGCAGCCAAAAGGGGATCAGGGGTAGAAACACTGAAGCTTTCTTT	CASSQKGIRGRNTEAFF
NA	NA	TRBV28	TRBJ2-7	TGTGCCAGCTCCTTGGGCTACGAGCAGTACTTC	CASSLGYEQYF
NA	NA	TRBV28	TRBJ2-5	TGTGCCAGCAGTTTATCGGCCAAGTACCAAGAGACCCAGTACTTC	CASSLSAKYQETQYF
few	NA	TRBV30	TRBJ1-5	TGTGCCTGGAGTAGGGGGAGCAATCAGCCCCAGCATTTT	CAWSRGSNQPQHF
NA	NA	TRBV7-9	TRBJ1-1	TGTGCCAGCAGCTTAGATATTAAGGGAACTGAAGCTTTCTTT	CASSLDIKGTEAFF
NA	TRBD1	TRBV28	TRBJ2-3	TGTGCCAGCAGTTTCGGGCAGGGGGCGAGTAGAATCGCAGATACGCAGTATTTT	CASSFGQGASRIADTQYF
NA	NA	TRBV6-5	TRBJ2-1	TGTGCCAGCAGTTACTCGTTCACATCTGAGCAGTTCTTC	CASSYSFTSEQFF
NA	TRBD1	TRBV19	TRBJ2-3	TGTGCCAGTAGTATAGGGGGGACAGCCACAGATACGCAGTATTTT	CASSIGGTATDTQYF
NA	NA	TRBV7-9	TRBJ1-5	TGTGCCAGCAGCTTAGGGGGCCCTAACAATCAGCCCCAGCATTTT	CASSLGGPNNQPQHF
NA	NA	TRBV30	TRBJ1-3	TGTGCCTGGAGTGGGATCTCTGGAAACACCATATATTTT	CAWSGISGNTIYF
NA	NA	TRBV28	TRBJ1-1	TGTGCCAGCAGTCCCCGGACAGCACGGAACACTGAAGCTTTCTTT	CASSPRTARNTEAFF
once	TRBD1	TRBV29-1	TRBJ2-5	TGCAGCGGGTGGGACAGGGTGGGGAGAGAGACCCAGTACTTC	CSGWDRVGRETQYF